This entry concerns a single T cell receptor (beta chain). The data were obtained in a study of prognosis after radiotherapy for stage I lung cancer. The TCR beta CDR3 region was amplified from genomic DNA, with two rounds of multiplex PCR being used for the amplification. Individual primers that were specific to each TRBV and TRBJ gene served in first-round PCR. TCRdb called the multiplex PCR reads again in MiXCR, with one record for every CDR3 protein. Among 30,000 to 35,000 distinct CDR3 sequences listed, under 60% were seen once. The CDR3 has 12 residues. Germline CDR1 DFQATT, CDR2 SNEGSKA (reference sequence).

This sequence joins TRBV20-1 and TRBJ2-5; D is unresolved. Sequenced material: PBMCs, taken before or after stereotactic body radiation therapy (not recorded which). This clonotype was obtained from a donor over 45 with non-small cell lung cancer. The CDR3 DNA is TGCATTGCCCTGTACTGGTCCGTGACCCAGTACTTC. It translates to CIALYWSVTQYF.